The 22 T cell receptor beta chains presented below share a single source sample, sequenced in a study of shared clonotypes between healthy human individuals. Using immunoSEQ multiplex PCR, the repertoire was profiled, and TCRdb retains in-frame clones only, with some absent. The sample carries some 2.4 million clones, roughly 93% recorded once. Sequenced: naive CD4+ T cells from PBMCs. This sample's subset: CD45RA+ positively selected. The receptors come from a man younger than 35 in good health. Some clones in this sample may be carry-over from other donors' samples.

The chain has TRBV27 and TRBJ1-5; D remains ambiguous. V was clipped by 1 base and J by 5 bases, with 6 bases between them. The CDR3 is made up of 13 amino acids. In germline, CDR1 is MNHEY, CDR2 SMNVEV (reference sequence). CDR3 loop: CASSLFRHQPQHF. The CDR3 region has the DNA TGTGCCAGCAGTTTATTCAGACATCAGCCCCAGCATTTT.

The rearrangement links TRBV5-1 to TRBJ2-1; 8 bases map to TRBD2. The junction had 13 bases not matched to a gene; V was cut back by 0 bases and J by 8 bases. CDR1 and CDR2 from the germline V gene are SGHRS and YFSETQ. This CDR3 has 17 amino acids. Written as DNA, the CDR3 is TGCGCCAGCAGCTTGGCTAGCGGGCTCGTCGCGCTAGATGAGCAGTTCTTC. It encodes CASSLASGLVALDEQFF.

This clone was detected only once. The V gene is TRBV4-1, the J gene TRBJ1-3, with D possibly matching TRBD1 (6 bases). V was trimmed by 5 bases and J by 0 bases, leaving 17 bases between them. The length of the CDR3 is 17 residues. Germline V gene data show CDR1 as MGHRA and CDR2 as YSYEKL. The chain's CDR3 is CASSNPLAGASGNTIYF. CDR3 DNA sequence: TGCGCCAGCAGCAACCCCTTGGCAGGGGCCTCTGGAAACACCATATATTTT.

CDR3 in DNA: TGTGCCAGTAGTAGCAAGGAGATGAAGCCCCAGCATTTT. This codes for CASSSKEMKPQHF. The chain uses TRBV19 and TRBJ1-5; D is undetermined. CDR1 LNHDA and CDR2 SQIVND come from the germline V gene (reference sequence). The ends were cut back, 4 bases at V and 8 bases at J, with 12 bases in the middle. The CDR3 loop spans 13 amino acids.

The chain is built from TRBV5-4 and TRBJ2-7; tentatively, D is TRBD1 or TRBD2 (5 bases each). The CDR3 sequence is 14 residues long. Trimming removed 4 bases at V and 3 bases at J, with 14 bases between. Germline assignment: CDR1 SGHNT and CDR2 YYREEE (reference sequence). DNA of the CDR3: TGTGCCAGCAGCCAGACCGGGACCTTCTACGAGCAGTACTTC. Protein: CASSQTGTFYEQYF.

The chain has TRBV15 and TRBJ2-5, with D uncertain. CDR1 LNHNV and CDR2 YYDKDF come from the germline V gene (reference sequence). The CDR3 runs to 14 residues. The germline V and J ends were trimmed by 1 base and 0 bases, with 6 bases remaining between them. The CDR3 nucleotides are TGTGCCACCAGCAGAGTGTACAACCAAGAGACCCAGTACTTC. It codes for CATSRVYNQETQYF.

Concerning this clone: Additional DNA sequences in this sample encode the identical CDR3. This chain uses TRBV28 with TRBJ2-5, with D unclear. Germline V gene sequence: CDR1 MDHEN, CDR2 SYDVKM. The germline V and J ends were trimmed by 1 base and 2 bases, with 8 bases remaining between them. There are 14 residues in the CDR3. DNA of the CDR3: TGTGCCAGCAGTTTATCGAACTCGCAAGAGACCCAGTACTTC. This sequence encodes CASSLSNSQETQYF. The full variable domain, its missing parts supplied by reference TRBV28 and TRBJ2-5, is DVKVTQSSRYLVKRTGEKVFLECVQDMDHENMFWYRQDPGLGLRLIYFSYDVKMKEKGDIPEGYSVSREKKERFSLILESASTNQTSMYLCASSLSNSQETQYFGPGTRLLVL.

In this sample, this clone turned up once. This same CDR3 is encoded by further DNA sequences in the sample. DNA of the CDR3: TGTGCCAGCAGGGCCGGACAGGGACAAGAGACCCAGTACTTC. Its translation is CASRAGQGQETQYF. The chain links TRBV2 to TRBJ2-5; the match to TRBD1 covers 8 bases. CDR3 size: 14 residues. The ends lost 6 bases at V and 2 bases at J; junction bases unmatched: 5. The germline V gene encodes CDR1 SNHLY and CDR2 FYNNEI. Filled out from reference TRBV2 and TRBJ2-5, the complete variable domain reads EPEVTQTPSHQVTQMGQEVILRCVPISNHLYFYWYRQILGQKVEFLVSFYNNEISEKSEIFDDQFSVERPDGSNFTLKIRSTKLEDSAMYFCASRAGQGQETQYFGPGTRLLVL.

This clone was counted between two and nine times. J is TRBJ1-1 and V is TRBV2, with 7 bases fitting TRBD1. Germline CDR1 reads SNHLY; CDR2 reads FYNNEI. V shed 7 bases, J shed 4 bases, and the junction held 9 bases outside the gene matches. This CDR3 is built from 14 residues. Written as DNA, the CDR3 is TGTGCCAGCACCTTGACAGGGATGCGCACTGAAGCTTTCTTT. Residues: CASTLTGMRTEAFF.

This chain joins TRBV29-1 and TRBJ1-1; weak D call: TRBD1 (5 bases). The CDR3 sequence is 12 residues long. Germline-derived CDR1 and CDR2 are SQVTM and ANQGSEA. Trimming cost V 1 base and J 9 bases, with 12 bases left between them. The CDR3 loop reads CSVEGAAGKAFF. In DNA, the CDR3 is TGCAGCGTTGAAGGTGCGGCAGGGAAAGCTTTCTTT.

The chain joins TRBV25-1 to TRBJ2-3, with 8 positions matching TRBD2. The trim removed 3 bases at V and 4 bases at J, leaving 9 bases unmatched. The CDR3 is 16 amino acids. Germline V gene lookup returns CDR1 MGHDK and CDR2 SYGVNS. The chain's CDR3 is CASSEFSGRFSDTQYF. The DNA for the CDR3 is TGTGCCAGCAGTGAGTTCAGCGGGAGATTCTCAGATACGCAGTATTTT.

This rearrangement joins TRBV27 to TRBJ1-1; tentatively, D is TRBD1 (6 bases). The CDR3 spans 17 residues. Trimming removed 2 bases from V and 0 bases from J, with 16 bases in between. CDR1 MNHEY and CDR2 SMNVEV come from the germline V gene (reference sequence). The CDR3 DNA sequence: TGTGCCAGCAGTTTAGCGGGGGCGCAGATGATGAACACTGAAGCTTTCTTT. Protein: CASSLAGAQMMNTEAFF.

This chain connects TRBV29-1 to TRBJ2-2; TRBD1 agrees at 10 bases. V shed 1 base and J 6 bases; nucleotides not matched to a gene: 2. There are 14 residues in the CDR3. CDR1 is SQVTM, CDR2 ANQGSEA, per germline. CDR3 nucleotide sequence: TGCAGCGTTGAAGGAGGACAGGGGGCCGGGGAGCTGTTTTTT. Translating gives CSVEGGQGAGELFF.

This chain joins TRBV28 and TRBJ2-5; no clear D. The CDR3 extends over 13 amino acids. The V gene lost 7 bases and the J gene lost 0 bases, with 9 bases spanning the gap. The germline gives CDR1 MDHEN, CDR2 SYDVKM. The CDR3 is CASIGVYQETQYF. CDR3 coding DNA: TGTGCCAGCATCGGCGTGTACCAAGAGACCCAGTACTTC.

The V and J genes are TRBV6-1 and TRBJ2-7, with D perhaps matching TRBD2 (6 bases). CDR1 is MNHNS and CDR2 is SASEGT in the germline V gene. CDR3 length: 15 amino acids. The germline V and J ends were trimmed by 0 bases and 4 bases, with 13 bases remaining between them. The CDR3 region has the DNA TGTGCCAGCAGTGAAGCGCTAACGGCGGGGTACGAGCAGTACTTC. Translating it yields CASSEALTAGYEQYF.

Of note for this clone: One junction end disagrees with the germline gene, perhaps due to a read error. CDR3 sequence: CASREGGQSTF. For the CDR3, the DNA is TGTGCCAGCAGAGAAGGAGGCCAGTCCACTTTT. The chain links TRBV7-9 to TRBJ1-3; D not resolved. Germline V gene lookup returns CDR1 SEHNR and CDR2 FQNEAQ (reference sequence). The CDR3 has 11 amino acids.

The chain is built from TRBV11-2 and TRBJ2-5, with unresolved D. TRBJ2-7 matches the DNA end more closely, so the J call is doubtful. This CDR3 spans 13 amino acids. The germline gives CDR1 SGHAT, CDR2 FQNNGV. The CDR3 bases are TGTGCCAGCAGCCCTGGGCGGTGGTACGAGCAGTACTTC. Protein sequence: CASSPGRWYEQYF.

This clone was found once. This rearrangement joins TRBV9 to TRBJ2-5; D gene ambiguous. The CDR3 is 14 residues long. Germline lookup yields CDR1 SGDLS and CDR2 YYNGEE. V was trimmed by 2 bases and J by 1 base, leaving 9 bases between them. CDR3 in amino acids: CASSVTEGQETQYF. The CDR3 bases are TGTGCCAGCAGCGTGACGGAAGGCCAAGAGACCCAGTACTTC.

V usage is TRBV28 and J usage is TRBJ1-5; 8 bases line up with TRBD1. The CDR3 loop spans 15 amino acids. CDR1 and CDR2 from the germline V gene are MDHEN and SYDVKM. J gave up 2 bases and V 6 bases, and 6 bases lay outside the gene matches. The CDR3 sequence: CASRGQAVGNQPQHF. The CDR3 DNA reads as TGTGCCAGCAGGGGACAGGCAGTTGGCAATCAGCCCCAGCATTTT.

There are a few counts of this clone. Other nucleotide sequences from this sample produce the same CDR3. The chain is built from TRBV9 and TRBJ1-1, with 8 bases matching TRBD1. In germline, CDR1 is SGDLS, CDR2 YYNGEE. This CDR3 is built from 14 residues. Trimming took 0 bases from V and 5 from J; bases not matched to a gene: 3. The CDR3 loop reads CASSVGQGWTEAFF. The CDR3 DNA is TGTGCCAGCAGCGTAGGACAGGGGTGGACTGAAGCTTTCTTT. Filled out from reference TRBV9 and TRBJ1-1, the complete variable domain reads DSGVTQTPKHLITATGQRVTLRCSPRSGDLSVYWYQQSLDQGLQFLIQYYNGEERAKGNILERFSAQQFPDLHSELNLSSLELGDSALYFCASSVGQGWTEAFFGQGTRLTVV.

V and J are TRBV28 and TRBJ2-6; D is unclear. Between the trimmed V and J ends, which lost 2 bases and 1 base, there was a span of 6 bases. CDR1 MDHEN and CDR2 SYDVKM come from the germline V gene. CDR3 length: 15 amino acids. The CDR3 loop reads CASSLAASGANVLTF. The CDR3 bases are TGTGCCAGCAGTTTAGCAGCATCTGGGGCCAACGTCCTGACTTTC.

This clone was seen a handful of times. J is TRBJ2-2 and V is TRBV6-4; D is ambiguous. The germline V and J ends were trimmed by 0 bases and 3 bases, with 2 bases remaining between them. In germline, CDR1 is MRHNA, CDR2 SNTAGT. CDR3 size: 13 residues. In DNA, the CDR3 is TGTGCCAGCAGTGACTCATACACCGGGGAGCTGTTTTTT. Protein: CASSDSYTGELFF.